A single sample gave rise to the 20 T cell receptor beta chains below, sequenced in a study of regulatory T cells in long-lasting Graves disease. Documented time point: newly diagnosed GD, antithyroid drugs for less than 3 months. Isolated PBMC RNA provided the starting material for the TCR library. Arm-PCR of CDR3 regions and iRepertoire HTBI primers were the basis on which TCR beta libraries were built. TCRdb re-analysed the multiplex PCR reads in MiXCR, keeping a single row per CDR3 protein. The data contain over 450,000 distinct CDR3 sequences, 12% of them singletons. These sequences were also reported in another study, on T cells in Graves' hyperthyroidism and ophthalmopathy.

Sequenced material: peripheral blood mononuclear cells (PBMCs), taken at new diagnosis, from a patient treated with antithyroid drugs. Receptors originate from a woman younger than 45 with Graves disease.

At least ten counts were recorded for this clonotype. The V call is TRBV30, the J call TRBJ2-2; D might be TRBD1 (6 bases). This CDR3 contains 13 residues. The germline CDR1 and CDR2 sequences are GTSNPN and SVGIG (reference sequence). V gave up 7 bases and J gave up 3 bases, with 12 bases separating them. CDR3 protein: CAFRDTYTGELFF. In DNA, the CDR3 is TGTGCCTTCCGGGACACCTACACCGGGGAGCTGTTTTTT. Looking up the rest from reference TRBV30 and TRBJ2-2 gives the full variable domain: SQTIHQWPATLVQPVGSPLSLECTVEGTSNPNLYWYRQAAGRGLQLLFYSVGIGQISSEVPQNLSASRPQDRQFILSSKKLLLSDSGFYLCAFRDTYTGELFFGEGSRLTVL.

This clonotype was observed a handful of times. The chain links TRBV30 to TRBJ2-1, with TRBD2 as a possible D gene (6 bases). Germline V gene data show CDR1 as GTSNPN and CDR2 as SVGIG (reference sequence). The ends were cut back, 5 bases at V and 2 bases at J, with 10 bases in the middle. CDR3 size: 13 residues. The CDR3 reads CAWRSGTYNEQFF. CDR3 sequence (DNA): TGTGCCTGGCGTAGCGGAACCTACAATGAGCAGTTCTTC.

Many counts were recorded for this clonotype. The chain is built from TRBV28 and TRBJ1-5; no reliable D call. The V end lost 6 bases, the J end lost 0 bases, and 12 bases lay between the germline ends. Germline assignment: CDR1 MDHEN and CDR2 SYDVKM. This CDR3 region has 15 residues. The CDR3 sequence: CASSRWTLSNQPQHF. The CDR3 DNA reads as TGTGCCAGCAGCCGCTGGACCCTTAGCAATCAGCCCCAGCATTTT.

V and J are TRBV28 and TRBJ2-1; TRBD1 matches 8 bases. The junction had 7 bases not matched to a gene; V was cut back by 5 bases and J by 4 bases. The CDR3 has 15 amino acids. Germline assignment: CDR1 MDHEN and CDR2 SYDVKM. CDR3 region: CASSARTGLYNEQFF. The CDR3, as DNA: TGTGCCAGCAGTGCGCGGACAGGGTTGTACAATGAGCAGTTCTTC.

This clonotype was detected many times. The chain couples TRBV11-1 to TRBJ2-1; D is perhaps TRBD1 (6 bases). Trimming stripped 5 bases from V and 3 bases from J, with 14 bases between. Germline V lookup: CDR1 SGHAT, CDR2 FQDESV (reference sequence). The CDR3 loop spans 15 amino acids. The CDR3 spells CASSRQGNLYNEQFF. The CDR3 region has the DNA TGTGCCAGCAGCCGTCAGGGGAATCTCTACAATGAGCAGTTCTTC.

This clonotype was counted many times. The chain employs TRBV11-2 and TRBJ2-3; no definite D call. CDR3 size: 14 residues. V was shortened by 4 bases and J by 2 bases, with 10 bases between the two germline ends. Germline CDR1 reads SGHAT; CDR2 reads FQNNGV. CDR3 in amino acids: CASSYWSYTDTQYF. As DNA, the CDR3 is TGTGCCAGCAGCTATTGGTCCTACACAGATACGCAGTATTTT.

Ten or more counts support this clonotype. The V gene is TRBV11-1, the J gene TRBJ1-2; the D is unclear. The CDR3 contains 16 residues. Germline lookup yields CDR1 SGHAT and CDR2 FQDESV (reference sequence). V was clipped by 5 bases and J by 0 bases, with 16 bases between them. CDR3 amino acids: CASSHGLAPTNYGYTF. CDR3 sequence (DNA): TGTGCCAGCAGCCACGGACTAGCGCCAACTAACTATGGCTACACCTTC.

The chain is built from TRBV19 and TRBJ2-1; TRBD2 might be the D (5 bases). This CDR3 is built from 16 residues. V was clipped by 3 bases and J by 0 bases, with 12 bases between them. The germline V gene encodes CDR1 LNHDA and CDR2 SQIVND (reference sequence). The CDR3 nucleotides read TGTGCCAGTAGTATTTCAACGGGAACCTCCTACAATGAGCAGTTCTTC. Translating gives CASSISTGTSYNEQFF.

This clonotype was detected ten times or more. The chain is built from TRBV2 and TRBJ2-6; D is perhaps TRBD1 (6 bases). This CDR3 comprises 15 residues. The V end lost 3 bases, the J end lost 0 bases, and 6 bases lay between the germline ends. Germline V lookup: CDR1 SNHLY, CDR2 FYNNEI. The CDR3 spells CASSDRGSGANVLTF. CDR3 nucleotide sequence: TGTGCCAGCAGTGACAGGGGCTCTGGGGCCAACGTCCTGACTTTC.

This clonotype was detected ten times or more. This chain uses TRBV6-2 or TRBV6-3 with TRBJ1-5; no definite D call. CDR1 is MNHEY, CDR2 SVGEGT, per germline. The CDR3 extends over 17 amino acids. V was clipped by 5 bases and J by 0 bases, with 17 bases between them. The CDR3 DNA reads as TGTGCCAGCAGTCCCCAGGTGGAGGAAAATAGCAATCAGCCCCAGCATTTT. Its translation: CASSPQVEENSNQPQHF.

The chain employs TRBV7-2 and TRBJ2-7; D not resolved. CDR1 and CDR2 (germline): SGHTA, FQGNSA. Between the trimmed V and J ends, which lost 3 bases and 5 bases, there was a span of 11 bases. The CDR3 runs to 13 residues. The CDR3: CASSFLPADEQYF. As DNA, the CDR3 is TGTGCCAGCAGCTTCCTACCAGCCGACGAGCAGTACTTC.

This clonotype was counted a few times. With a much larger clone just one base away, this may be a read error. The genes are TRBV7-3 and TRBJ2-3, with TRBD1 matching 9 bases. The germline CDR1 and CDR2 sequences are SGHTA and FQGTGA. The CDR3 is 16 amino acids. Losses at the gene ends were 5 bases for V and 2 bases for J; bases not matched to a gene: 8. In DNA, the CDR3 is TGTGCCAGCAGCCCGGGACAGGGATCTTACACAGATACGCAGTATTTT. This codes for CASSPGQGSYTDTQYF.

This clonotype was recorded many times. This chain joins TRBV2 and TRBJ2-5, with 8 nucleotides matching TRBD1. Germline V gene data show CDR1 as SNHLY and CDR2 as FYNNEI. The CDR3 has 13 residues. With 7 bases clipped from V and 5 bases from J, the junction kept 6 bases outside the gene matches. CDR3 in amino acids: CASNRGAGETQYF. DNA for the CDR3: TGTGCCAGCAACAGGGGGGCAGGTGAGACCCAGTACTTC.

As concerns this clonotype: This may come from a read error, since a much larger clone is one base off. The CDR3 loop reads CASSAWGSPLHF. CDR3 nucleotides: TGTGCCAGCAGTGCGTGGGGTTCACCCCTCCACTTT. This chain uses TRBV6-1 with TRBJ1-6; D is uncertain. This CDR3 contains 12 residues. Germline lookup yields CDR1 MNHNS and CDR2 SASEGT. Trimming took off 4 bases at V and 9 bases at J, with 7 bases between the two ends.

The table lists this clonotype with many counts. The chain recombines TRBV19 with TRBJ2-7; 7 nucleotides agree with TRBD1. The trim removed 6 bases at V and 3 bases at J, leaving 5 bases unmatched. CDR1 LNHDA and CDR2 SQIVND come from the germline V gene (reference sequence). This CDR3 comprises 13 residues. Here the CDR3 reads CASSRTGFYEQYF. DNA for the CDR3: TGTGCCAGTAGCCGGACAGGATTCTACGAGCAGTACTTC. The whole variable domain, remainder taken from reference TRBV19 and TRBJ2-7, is DGGITQSPKYLFRKEGQNVTLSCEQNLNHDAMYWYRQDPGQGLRLIYYSQIVNDFQKGDIAEGYSVSREKKESFPLTVTSAQKNPTAFYLCASSRTGFYEQYFGPGTRLTVT.

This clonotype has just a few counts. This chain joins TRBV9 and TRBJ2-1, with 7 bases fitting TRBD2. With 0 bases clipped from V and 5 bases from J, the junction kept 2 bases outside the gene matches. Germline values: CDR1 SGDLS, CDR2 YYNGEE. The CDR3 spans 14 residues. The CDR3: CASSVAGGDNEQFF. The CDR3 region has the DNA TGTGCCAGCAGCGTAGCGGGAGGAGACAATGAGCAGTTCTTC.

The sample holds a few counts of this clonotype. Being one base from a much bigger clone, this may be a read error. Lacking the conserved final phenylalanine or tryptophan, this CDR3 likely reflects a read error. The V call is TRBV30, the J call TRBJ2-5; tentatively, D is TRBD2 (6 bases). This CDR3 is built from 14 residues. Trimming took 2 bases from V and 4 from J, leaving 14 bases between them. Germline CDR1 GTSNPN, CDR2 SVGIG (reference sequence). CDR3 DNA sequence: TGTGCCTGGAGTATTGTTAGCGGAGGAGAGACCCAGTACTCC. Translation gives CAWSIVSGGETQYS.

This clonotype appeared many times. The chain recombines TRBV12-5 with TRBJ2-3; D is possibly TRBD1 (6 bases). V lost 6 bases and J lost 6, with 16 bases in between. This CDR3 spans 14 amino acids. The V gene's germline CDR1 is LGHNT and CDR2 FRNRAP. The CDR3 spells CASGPGQPKDTQYF. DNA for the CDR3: TGTGCTAGTGGCCCCGGACAGCCCAAGGATACGCAGTATTTT.

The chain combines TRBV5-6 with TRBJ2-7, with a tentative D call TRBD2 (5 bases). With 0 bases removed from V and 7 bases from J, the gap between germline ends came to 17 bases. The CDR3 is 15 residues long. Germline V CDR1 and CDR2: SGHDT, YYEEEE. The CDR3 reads CASSLANGRTGEQYF. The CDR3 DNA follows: TGTGCCAGCAGCTTGGCCAACGGACGGACGGGGGAGCAGTACTTC.

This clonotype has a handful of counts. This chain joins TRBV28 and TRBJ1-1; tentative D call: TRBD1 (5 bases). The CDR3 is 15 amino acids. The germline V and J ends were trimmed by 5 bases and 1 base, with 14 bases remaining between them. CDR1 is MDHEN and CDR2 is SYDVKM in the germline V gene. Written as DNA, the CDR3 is TGTGCCAGCAGTAGCCCGCGGGGCACGAACACTGAAGCTTTCTTT. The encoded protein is CASSSPRGTNTEAFF.